This TCR beta chain is from a study of molecular identifiers for immune sequencing clone quantification. The study, taken as a whole, reports: Whereas clones above 20 RNA copies held under 1% of naive-cell molecules, they held over 98% of effector molecules. Spiked Jurkat TCR RNA equivalent to one cell was reportedly detectable in approximately 970,000 naive cells.

Germline CDR1 is SGHDN and CDR2 is FVKESK. The V gene lost 1 base and the J gene lost 5 bases, with 8 bases spanning the gap. The length of the CDR3 is 13 residues. Construction of naive CD8 libraries employed about 18,000 to 1,000,000 sorted cells together with 10%, 30% or 50% RNA. Sorting defined naive CD8 T cells as CD8+CD4-CCR7+CD45RA+. TCRdb redid the calling of the PCR reads with MiXCR, one entry per CDR3 protein. The sample contains about 640,000 distinct CDR3 sequences, 15% to 20% of which appear only once. The table lists this clonotype with many counts. Antigen unknown. The receptor was isolated from a human donor in good health. Some libraries in this study had Jurkat cell RNA spiked in. V gene TRBV14 combines with J gene TRBJ2-5, with D unresolved. Sequencing used naive CD8+ T cells from blood, with Jurkat cell RNA spiked in. Subset given: FACS-sorted CD8+CD4-CCR7+CD45RA+ naive T cells. The CDR3 region is CASSQGVWETQYF. CDR3 DNA: TGTGCCAGCAGCCAAGGAGTCTGGGAGACCCAGTACTTC.